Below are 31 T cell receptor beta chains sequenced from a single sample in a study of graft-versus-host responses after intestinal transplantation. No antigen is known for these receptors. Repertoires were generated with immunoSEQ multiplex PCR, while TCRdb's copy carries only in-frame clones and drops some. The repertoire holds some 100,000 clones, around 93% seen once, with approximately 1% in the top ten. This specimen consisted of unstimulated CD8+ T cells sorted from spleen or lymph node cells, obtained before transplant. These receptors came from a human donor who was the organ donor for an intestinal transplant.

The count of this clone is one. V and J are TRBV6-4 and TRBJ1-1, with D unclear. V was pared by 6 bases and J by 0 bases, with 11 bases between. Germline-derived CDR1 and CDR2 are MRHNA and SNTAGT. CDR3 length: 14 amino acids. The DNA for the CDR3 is TGTGCCAGCAGGCGGAGGGCCATGAACACTGAAGCTTTCTTT. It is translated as CASRRRAMNTEAFF.

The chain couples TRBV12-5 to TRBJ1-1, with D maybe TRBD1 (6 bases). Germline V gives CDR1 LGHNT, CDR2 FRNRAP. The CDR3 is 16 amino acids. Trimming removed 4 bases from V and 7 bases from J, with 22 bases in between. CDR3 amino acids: CASGSTRDPLGGEAFF. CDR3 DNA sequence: TGTGCTAGTGGTTCAACTCGGGACCCTCTAGGGGGTGAAGCTTTCTTT.

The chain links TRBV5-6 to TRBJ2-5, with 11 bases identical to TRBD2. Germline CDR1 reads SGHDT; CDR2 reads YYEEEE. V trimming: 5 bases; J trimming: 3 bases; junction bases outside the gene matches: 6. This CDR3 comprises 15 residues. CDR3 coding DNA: TGTGCCAGCAGACTCTTACTAGCGGGAGAAGAGACCCAGTACTTC. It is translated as CASRLLLAGEETQYF.

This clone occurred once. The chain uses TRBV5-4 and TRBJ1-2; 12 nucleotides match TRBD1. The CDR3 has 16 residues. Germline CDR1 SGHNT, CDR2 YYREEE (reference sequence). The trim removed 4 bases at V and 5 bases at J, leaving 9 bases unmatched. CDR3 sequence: CASSTGTGGFGYGYTF. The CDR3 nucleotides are TGTGCCAGCAGCACCGGGACAGGGGGCTTCGGGTATGGCTACACCTTC. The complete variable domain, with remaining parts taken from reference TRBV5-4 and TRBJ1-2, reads ETGVTQSPTHLIKTRGQQVTLRCSSQSGHNTVSWYQQALGQGPQFIFQYYREEENGRGNFPPRFSGLQFPNYSSELNVNALELDDSALYLCASSTGTGGFGYGYTFGSGTRLTVV.

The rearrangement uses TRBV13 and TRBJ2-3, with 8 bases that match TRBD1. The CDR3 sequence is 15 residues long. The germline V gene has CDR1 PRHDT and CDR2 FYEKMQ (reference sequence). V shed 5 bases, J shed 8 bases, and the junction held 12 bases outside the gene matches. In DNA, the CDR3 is TGTGCCAGCAGCCCGACAGGGGAAGCGGGCCGTACGCAGTATTTT. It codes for CASSPTGEAGRTQYF.

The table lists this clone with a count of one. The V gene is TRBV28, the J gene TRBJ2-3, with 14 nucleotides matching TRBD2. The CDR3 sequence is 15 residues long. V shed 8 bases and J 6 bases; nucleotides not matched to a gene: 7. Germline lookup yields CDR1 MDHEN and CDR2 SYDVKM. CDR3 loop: CASQSGLAGVDTQYF. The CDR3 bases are TGTGCCAGCCAGTCGGGACTAGCGGGAGTGGATACGCAGTATTTT.

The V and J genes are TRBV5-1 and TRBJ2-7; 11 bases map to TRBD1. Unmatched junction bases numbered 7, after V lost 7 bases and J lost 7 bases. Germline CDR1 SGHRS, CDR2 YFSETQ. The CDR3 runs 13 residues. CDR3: CASRGQGAREQYF. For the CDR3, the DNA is TGCGCCAGCCGCGGACAGGGGGCGCGTGAGCAGTACTTC.

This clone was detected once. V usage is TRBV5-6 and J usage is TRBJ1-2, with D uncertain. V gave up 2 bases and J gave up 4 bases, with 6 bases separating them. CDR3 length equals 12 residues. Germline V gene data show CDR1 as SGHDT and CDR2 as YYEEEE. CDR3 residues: CASSLVAYGYTF. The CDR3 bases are TGTGCCAGCAGCTTAGTAGCCTATGGCTACACCTTC.

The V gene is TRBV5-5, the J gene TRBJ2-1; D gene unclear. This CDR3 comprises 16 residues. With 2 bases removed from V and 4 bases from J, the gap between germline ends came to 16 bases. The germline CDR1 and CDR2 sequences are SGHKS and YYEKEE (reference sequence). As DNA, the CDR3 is TGTGCCAGCAGCTTTCAGAAAGGTTGGGCTTACAATGAGCAGTTCTTC. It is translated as CASSFQKGWAYNEQFF. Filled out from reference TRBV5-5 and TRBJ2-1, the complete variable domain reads DAGVTQSPTHLIKTRGQQVTLRCSPISGHKSVSWYQQVLGQGPQFIFQYYEKEERGRGNFPDRFSARQFPNYSSELNVNALLLGDSALYLCASSFQKGWAYNEQFFGPGTRLTVL.

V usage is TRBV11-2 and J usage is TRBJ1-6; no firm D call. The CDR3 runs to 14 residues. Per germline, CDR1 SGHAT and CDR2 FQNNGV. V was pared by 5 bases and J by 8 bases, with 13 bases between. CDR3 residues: CASSPGGFDSPLHF. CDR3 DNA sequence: TGTGCCAGCAGCCCGGGAGGGTTCGATTCACCCCTCCACTTT.

CDR3: CASSLQAGGYPTDTQYF. The DNA for the CDR3 is TGTGCCAGCAGTTTGCAAGCGGGGGGATACCCCACAGATACGCAGTATTTT. This chain links TRBV27 with TRBJ2-3; 9 positions match TRBD2. Trimming removed 3 bases from V and 2 bases from J; junction bases left unmatched: 9. CDR3 length: 17 amino acids. CDR1 is MNHEY and CDR2 is SMNVEV in the germline V gene (reference sequence).

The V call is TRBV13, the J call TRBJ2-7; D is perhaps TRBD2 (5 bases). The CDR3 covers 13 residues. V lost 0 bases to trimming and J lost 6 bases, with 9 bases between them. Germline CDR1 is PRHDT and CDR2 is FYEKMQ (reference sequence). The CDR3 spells CASSLGEGAEQYF. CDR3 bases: TGTGCCAGCAGCTTAGGCGAGGGCGCCGAGCAGTACTTC.

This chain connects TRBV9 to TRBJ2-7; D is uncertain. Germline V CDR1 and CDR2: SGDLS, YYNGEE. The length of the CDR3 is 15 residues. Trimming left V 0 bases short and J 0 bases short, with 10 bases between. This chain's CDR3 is CASSVGLASSYEQYF. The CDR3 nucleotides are TGTGCCAGCAGCGTAGGGCTGGCTAGCTCCTACGAGCAGTACTTC. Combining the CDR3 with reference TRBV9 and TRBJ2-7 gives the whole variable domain DSGVTQTPKHLITATGQRVTLRCSPRSGDLSVYWYQQSLDQGLQFLIQYYNGEERAKGNILERFSAQQFPDLHSELNLSSLELGDSALYFCASSVGLASSYEQYFGPGTRLTVT.

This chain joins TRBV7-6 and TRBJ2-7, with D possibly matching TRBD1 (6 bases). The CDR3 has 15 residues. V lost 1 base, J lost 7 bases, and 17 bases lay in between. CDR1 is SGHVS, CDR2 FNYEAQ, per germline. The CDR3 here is CASSLGATGLPEQYF. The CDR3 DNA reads TGTGCCAGCAGCTTAGGGGCGACAGGCTTGCCGGAGCAGTACTTC.

The CDR3 here is CASSPTPGTYSYEQYF. In DNA form, the CDR3 reads TGCGCCAGCAGCCCTACTCCCGGGACTTACTCCTACGAGCAGTACTTC. The genes are TRBV4-1 and TRBJ2-7, with D possibly being TRBD2 (6 bases). CDR1 and CDR2 from the germline V gene are MGHRA and YSYEKL. The CDR3 is 16 residues long. V was pared by 4 bases and J by 0 bases, with 16 bases between.

The CDR3 DNA is TGTGCCAGCAGCGGGACTAGCGGACATACGCCCTACGAGCAGTACTTC. Translated: CASSGTSGHTPYEQYF. The V gene is TRBV2, the J gene TRBJ2-7, with 11 positions matching TRBD2. Germline CDR1 is SNHLY and CDR2 is FYNNEI. J lost 2 bases, V lost 6 bases, and 9 bases had no gene match. The CDR3 is 16 amino acids.

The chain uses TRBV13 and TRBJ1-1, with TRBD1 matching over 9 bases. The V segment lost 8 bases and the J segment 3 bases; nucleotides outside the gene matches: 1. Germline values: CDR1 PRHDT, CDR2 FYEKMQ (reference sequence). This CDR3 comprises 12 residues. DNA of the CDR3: TGTGCCAGCGGACAGGGGCACACTGAAGCTTTCTTT. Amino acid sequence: CASGQGHTEAFF.

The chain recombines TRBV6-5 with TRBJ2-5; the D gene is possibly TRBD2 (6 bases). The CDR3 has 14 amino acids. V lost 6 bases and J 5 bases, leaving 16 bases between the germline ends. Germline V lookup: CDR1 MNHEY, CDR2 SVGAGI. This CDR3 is CASSRAEGRETQYF. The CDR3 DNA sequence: TGTGCCAGCAGCCGGGCCGAGGGGAGGGAGACCCAGTACTTC.

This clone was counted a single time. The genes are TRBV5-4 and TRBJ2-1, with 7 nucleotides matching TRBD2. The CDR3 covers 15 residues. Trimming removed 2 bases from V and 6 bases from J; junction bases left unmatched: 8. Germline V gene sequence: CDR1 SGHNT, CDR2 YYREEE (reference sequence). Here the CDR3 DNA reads TGTGCCAGCAGCTTACCCTCGGCGGGAGCCAATGAGCAGTTCTTC. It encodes CASSLPSAGANEQFF.

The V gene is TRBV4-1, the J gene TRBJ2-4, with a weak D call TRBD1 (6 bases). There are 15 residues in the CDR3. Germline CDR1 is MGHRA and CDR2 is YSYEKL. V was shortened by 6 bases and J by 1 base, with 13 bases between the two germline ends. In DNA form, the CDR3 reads TGCGCCAGCAGACAACAGACAGGCGCCAAAAACATTCAGTACTTC. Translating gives CASRQQTGAKNIQYF.

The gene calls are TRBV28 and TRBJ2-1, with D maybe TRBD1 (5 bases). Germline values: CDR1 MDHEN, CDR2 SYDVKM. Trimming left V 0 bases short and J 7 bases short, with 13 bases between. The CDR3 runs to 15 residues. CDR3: CASSLWSLSGNEQFF. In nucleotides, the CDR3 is TGTGCCAGCAGTTTATGGTCCCTATCAGGGAATGAGCAGTTCTTC.

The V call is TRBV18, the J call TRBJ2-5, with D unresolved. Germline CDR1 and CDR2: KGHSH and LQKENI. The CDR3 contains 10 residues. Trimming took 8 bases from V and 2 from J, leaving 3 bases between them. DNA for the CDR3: TGTGCCAGCCAACAAGAGACCCAGTACTTC. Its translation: CASQQETQYF.

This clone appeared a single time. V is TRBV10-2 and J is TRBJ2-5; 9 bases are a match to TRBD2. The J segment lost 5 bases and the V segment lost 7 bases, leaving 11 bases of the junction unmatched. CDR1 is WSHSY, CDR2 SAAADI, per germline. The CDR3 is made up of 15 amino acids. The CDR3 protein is CASTPQAGGQETQYF. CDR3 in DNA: TGCGCCAGCACCCCCCAGGCGGGGGGGCAGGAGACCCAGTACTTC.

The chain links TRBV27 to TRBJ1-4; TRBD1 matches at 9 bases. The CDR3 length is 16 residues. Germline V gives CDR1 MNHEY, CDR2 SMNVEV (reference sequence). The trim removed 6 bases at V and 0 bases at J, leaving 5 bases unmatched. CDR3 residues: CASRHWTGATNEKLFF. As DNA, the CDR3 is TGTGCCAGCAGACATTGGACAGGGGCAACTAATGAAAAACTGTTTTTT.

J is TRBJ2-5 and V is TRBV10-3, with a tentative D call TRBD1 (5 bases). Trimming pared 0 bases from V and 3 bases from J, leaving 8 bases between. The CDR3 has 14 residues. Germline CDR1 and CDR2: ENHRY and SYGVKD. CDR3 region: CAISESGAEETQYF. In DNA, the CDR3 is TGTGCCATCAGTGAGTCAGGGGCGGAAGAGACCCAGTACTTC.

The CDR3 sequence: CASSSQDGRRGITQYF. CDR3 sequence (DNA): TGTGCCAGCAGCTCACAGGACGGACGGCGGGGGATTACGCAGTATTTT. This chain uses TRBV7-3 with TRBJ2-3, with 7 bases lining up with TRBD2. Trimming removed 4 bases from V and 8 bases from J; junction bases left unmatched: 15. The germline CDR1 and CDR2 sequences are SGHTA and FQGTGA. The CDR3 contains 16 residues.

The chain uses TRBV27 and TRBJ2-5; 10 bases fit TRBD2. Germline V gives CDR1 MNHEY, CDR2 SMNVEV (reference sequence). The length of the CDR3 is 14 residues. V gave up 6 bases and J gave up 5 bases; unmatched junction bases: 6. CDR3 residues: CASRQRGGGETQYF. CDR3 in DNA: TGTGCCAGCAGACAGCGGGGGGGCGGTGAGACCCAGTACTTC.

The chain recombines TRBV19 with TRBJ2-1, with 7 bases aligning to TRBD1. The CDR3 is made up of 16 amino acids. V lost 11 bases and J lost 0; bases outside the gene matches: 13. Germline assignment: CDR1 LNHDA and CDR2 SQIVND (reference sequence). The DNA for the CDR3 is TGTGCCGCGGACCAGGGGGTTGGTCCCTCCTACAATGAGCAGTTCTTC. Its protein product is CAADQGVGPSYNEQFF.

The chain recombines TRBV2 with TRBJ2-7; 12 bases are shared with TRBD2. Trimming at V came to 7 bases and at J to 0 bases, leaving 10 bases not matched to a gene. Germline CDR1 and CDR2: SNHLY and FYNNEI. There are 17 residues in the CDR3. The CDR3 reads CASIPGLAGPSSYEQYF. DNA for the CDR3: TGTGCCAGCATCCCGGGACTAGCGGGCCCGAGCTCCTACGAGCAGTACTTC.

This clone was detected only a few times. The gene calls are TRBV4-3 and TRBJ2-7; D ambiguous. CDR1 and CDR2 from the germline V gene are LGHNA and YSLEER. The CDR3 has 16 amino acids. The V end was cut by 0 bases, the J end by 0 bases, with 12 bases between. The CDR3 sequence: CASSQDWARHSYEQYF. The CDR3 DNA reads TGCGCCAGCAGCCAAGATTGGGCCCGCCACTCCTACGAGCAGTACTTC.

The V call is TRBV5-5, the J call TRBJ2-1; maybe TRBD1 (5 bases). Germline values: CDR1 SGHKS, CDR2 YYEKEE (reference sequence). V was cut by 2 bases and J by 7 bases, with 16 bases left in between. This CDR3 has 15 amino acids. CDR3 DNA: TGTGCCAGCAGCTTTGTAGGGGTCGGGTGGAATGAGCAGTTCTTC. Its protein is CASSFVGVGWNEQFF.